The clone carrying this T cell receptor beta chain was found many times. Antigen unknown. TCRdb analysed the 5' RACE reads with MiXCR anew, one entry per CDR3 protein. The sample shows over 500,000 distinct CDR3 sequences, 20% to 25% of them seen only once. This sample stems from a study of identical twins. Points from the study as a whole: It was out-of-frame TCR alpha sharing in monozygotic twins that models underestimated.

Germline loops: CDR1 MNHNS, CDR2 SASEGT. The CDR3 extends over 13 amino acids. The ends were cut back, 10 bases at V and 2 bases at J, with 12 bases in the middle. These data were likewise used in another study, on T cells expressing NK-cell markers. This second study notes: Once again these clonotypes came out on top in the CD3+CD56-NKG2C+ fraction of several donors.

V is TRBV6-1 and J is TRBJ2-1; D may be TRBD1 or TRBD2 (5 bases each). The specimen was CD4+ T cells sorted from blood. This receptor was taken from a young woman in good health. The chain's CDR3 is CANGASPYNEQFF. The CDR3 DNA reads TGTGCCAACGGGGCTAGCCCCTACAATGAGCAGTTCTTC.